The source of this T cell receptor beta chain is a study of T cell repertoires in cytomegalovirus infection. Study details: The study used recently identified HLA-C-restricted and well-studied HLA-B-restricted CMV epitopes. CMV infection plus the matching HLA type was flagged by public TCR beta signatures. Findings and limits, study-wide: Summed frequency of public TCR beta families distinguished CMV carriers with the relevant HLA. Ex vivo responses were dominated by HLA-C-restricted CMV-specific TCR beta clonotypes.

Comment on this clonotype: No antigen is known for it.

CDR3 length: 14 amino acids. The germline V gene encodes CDR1 KGHDR and CDR2 SFDVKD. Trimming left V 3 bases short and J 8 bases short, with 13 bases between. TCRdb re-analysed the reads in MiXCR, keeping a single row per CDR3 protein. The sample holds about 770,000 distinct CDR3 sequences, 25% to 30% seen once. This chain connects TRBV24-1 to TRBJ1-5; D is perhaps TRBD1 (5 bases). The source was cultured CD8+ T cells from PBMCs, collected from culture after CMV antigen stimulation. The origin of this receptor is a human donor in good health (CMV status not recorded). Some clones in this sample may be carry-over from other donors' samples. CDR3 sequence reads: CATSDKGVGEPQHF. CDR3 DNA: TGTGCCACCAGTGATAAAGGGGTTGGTGAGCCCCAGCATTTT.